These 3 T cell receptor beta chains originate from one sample sequenced in a study of blood T cell repertoires in COVID-19. TCRdb's copy holds only in-frame clones and misses some; the assay was immunoSEQ multiplex PCR. The top ten clones hold roughly 10% of a sample with about 240,000 clones, 85% to 90% of them seen once. Sequencing was performed on peripheral blood. The receptor set was obtained from a woman aged 45-59 years with COVID-19, enrolled during active disease.

Only one count was recorded for this clone. The CDR3, as DNA: TGTGCCAGCAGCTTAGAATCCCTAGATTATGGCTACACCTTC. Encoded protein: CASSLESLDYGYTF. The chain is built from TRBV11-2 and TRBJ1-2; D not certain. The CDR3 totals 14 residues. CDR1 SGHAT and CDR2 FQNNGV come from the germline V gene. Trimming cost V 0 bases and J 5 bases, with 10 bases left between them. The complete variable domain, with remaining parts taken from reference TRBV11-2 and TRBJ1-2, reads EAGVAQSPRYKIIEKRQSVAFWCNPISGHATLYWYQQILGQGPKLLIQFQNNGVVDDSQLPKDRFSAERLKGVDSTLKIQPAKLEDSAVYLCASSLESLDYGYTFGSGTRLTVV.

This chain links TRBV13 with TRBJ2-7; TRBD2 agrees at 12 bases. CDR3 size: 16 residues. V lost 4 bases and J lost 2; bases outside the gene matches: 6. From germline, CDR1 is PRHDT and CDR2 FYEKMQ (reference sequence). In DNA, the CDR3 is TGTGCCAGCAGCTCCCTCTCTAGCGGGGGGGCCTACGAGCAGTACTTC. The encoded protein is CASSSLSSGGAYEQYF.

V usage is TRBV25-1 and J usage is TRBJ2-1; D perhaps matches TRBD1 (6 bases). The V end was cut by 4 bases, the J end by 0 bases, with 10 bases between. This CDR3 region has 15 residues. Germline V CDR1 and CDR2: MGHDK, SYGVNS. The DNA for the CDR3 is TGTGCCAGCAGTGCGGGACAAATCTCCTACAATGAGCAGTTCTTC. Translating gives CASSAGQISYNEQFF.